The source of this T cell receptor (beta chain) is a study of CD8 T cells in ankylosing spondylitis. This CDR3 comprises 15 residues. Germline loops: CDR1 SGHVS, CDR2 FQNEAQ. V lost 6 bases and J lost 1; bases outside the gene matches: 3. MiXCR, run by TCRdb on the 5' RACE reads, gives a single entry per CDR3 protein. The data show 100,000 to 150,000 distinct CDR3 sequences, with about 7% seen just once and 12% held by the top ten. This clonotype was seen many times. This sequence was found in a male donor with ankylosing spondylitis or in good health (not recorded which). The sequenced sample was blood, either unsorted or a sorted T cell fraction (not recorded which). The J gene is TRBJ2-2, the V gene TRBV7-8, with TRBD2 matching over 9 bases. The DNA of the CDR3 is TGTGCCAGCAGTAGAGCGGGGGGGAACACCGGGGAGCTGTTTTTT. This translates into CASSRAGGNTGELFF.